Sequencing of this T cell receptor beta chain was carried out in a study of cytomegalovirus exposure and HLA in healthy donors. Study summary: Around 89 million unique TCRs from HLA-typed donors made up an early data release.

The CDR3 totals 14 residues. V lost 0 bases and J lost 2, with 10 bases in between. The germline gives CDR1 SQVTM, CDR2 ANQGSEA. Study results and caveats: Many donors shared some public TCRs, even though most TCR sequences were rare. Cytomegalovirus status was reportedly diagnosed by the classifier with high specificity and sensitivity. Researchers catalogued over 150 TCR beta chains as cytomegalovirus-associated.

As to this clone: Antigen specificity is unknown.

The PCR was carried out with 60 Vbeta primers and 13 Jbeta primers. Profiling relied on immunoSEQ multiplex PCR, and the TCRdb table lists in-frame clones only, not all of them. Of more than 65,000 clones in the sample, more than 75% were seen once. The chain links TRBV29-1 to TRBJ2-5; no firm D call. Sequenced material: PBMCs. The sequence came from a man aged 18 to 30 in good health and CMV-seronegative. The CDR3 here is CSVEDGLAQETQYF. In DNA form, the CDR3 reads TGCAGCGTTGAAGATGGCTTGGCTCAAGAGACCCAGTACTTC.